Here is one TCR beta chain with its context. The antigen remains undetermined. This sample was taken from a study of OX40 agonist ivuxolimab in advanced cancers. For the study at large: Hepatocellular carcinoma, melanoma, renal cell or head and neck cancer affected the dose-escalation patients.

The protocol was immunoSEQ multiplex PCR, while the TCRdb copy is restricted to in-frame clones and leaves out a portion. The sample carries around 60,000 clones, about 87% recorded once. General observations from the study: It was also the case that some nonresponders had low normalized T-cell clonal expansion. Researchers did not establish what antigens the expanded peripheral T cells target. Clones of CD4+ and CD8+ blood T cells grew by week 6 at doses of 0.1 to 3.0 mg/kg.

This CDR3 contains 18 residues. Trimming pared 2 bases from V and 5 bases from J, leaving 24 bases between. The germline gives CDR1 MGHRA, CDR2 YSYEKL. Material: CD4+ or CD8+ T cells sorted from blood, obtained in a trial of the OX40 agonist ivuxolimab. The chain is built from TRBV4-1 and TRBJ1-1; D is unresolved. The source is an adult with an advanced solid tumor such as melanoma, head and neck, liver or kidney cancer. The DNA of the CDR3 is TGCGCCAGCAGCCAACCAAGCCGGAGGAGACAAGGTGAAACTGAAGCTTTCTTT. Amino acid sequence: CASSQPSRRRQGETEAFF.